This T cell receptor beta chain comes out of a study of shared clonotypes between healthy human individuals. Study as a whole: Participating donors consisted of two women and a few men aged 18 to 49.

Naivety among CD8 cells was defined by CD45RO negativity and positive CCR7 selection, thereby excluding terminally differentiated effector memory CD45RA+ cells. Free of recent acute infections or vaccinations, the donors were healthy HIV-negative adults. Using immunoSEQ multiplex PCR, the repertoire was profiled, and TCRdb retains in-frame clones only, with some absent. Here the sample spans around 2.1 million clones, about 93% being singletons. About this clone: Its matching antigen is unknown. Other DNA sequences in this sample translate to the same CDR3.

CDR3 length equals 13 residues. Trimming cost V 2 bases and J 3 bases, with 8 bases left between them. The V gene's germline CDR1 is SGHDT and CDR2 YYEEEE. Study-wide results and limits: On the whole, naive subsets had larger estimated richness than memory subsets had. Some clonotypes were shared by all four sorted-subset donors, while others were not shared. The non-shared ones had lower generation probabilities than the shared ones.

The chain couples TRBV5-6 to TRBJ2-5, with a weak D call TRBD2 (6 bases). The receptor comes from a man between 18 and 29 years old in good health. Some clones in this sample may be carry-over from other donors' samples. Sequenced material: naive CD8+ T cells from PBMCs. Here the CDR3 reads CASSLGGKETQYF. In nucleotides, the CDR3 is TGTGCCAGCAGCTTAGGAGGGAAAGAGACCCAGTACTTC.